The TCR beta chain under discussion was sequenced for a study of shared clonotypes between healthy human individuals. A remark on this clone: What it binds is unknown.

Study outcomes and limitations: Specimens sampled were limited to blood, with tissue repertoires likely differing. The genetic and exposure-history diversity represented was limited by few donors.

Profiling relied on immunoSEQ multiplex PCR, and the TCRdb table lists in-frame clones only, not all of them. The table lists about 680,000 clones, roughly 72% of them singletons. V lost 2 bases and J lost 0; bases outside the gene matches: 7. From germline, CDR1 is MDHEN and CDR2 SYDVKM. The CDR3 spans 17 residues. The chain couples TRBV28 to TRBJ2-1; 7 bases are shared with TRBD1. What was sequenced was memory CD4+ T cells sorted from blood. Subset noted: CD45RA-negative fraction. The receptor's source is a woman aged 30 to 39 in good health. In DNA form, the CDR3 reads TGTGCCAGCAGTTTACCTAGGGGGCCGAGCTCCTACAATGAGCAGTTCTTC. The encoded protein is CASSLPRGPSSYNEQFF.